The source of this T cell receptor beta chain is a study of CD8 T cells in Susac syndrome. TEMRA cells were FACS-enriched, and CD8+ and CD4+ T cells were isolated negatively. A quantity of about 0.45 to 1 ug RNA underwent reverse transcription using random hexamers. The authors amplified TCR beta CDR3 across 54 Vbeta and 13 Jbeta using immunoSEQ multiplex PCR. TCRdb independently ran MiXCR on the immunoSEQ multiplex PCR reads; one entry per CDR3 protein. Of some 180,000 distinct CDR3 sequences listed, about 95% are singletons. Germline CDR1 LGHDT, CDR2 YNNKEL (reference sequence). V was pared by 5 bases and J by 3 bases, with 11 bases between. CDR3 length equals 13 residues.

This sequence joins TRBV3-1 and TRBJ2-7; a weak D match, TRBD1 (6 bases). Sequenced material: CD4+ T cells from PBMCs. The sequence was obtained from a human donor in good health. In DNA, the CDR3 is TGTGCCAGCAGCACAGGGTATGGCTACGAGCAGTACTTC. It is translated as CASSTGYGYEQYF.